The 25 T cell receptor beta chains reported below all come from one sample, sequenced in a study of cytomegalovirus exposure and HLA in healthy donors. Sequenced by immunoSEQ multiplex PCR; TCRdb stores in-frame clones only, minus some. The data show 200,000 to 250,000 clones, 70% to 90% seen once. The specimen was PBMCs. The receptors come from a woman aged 18-29 years in good health and CMV-seronegative.

The CDR3 reads CASSQAPQVYYEQYF. The CDR3 DNA reads TGTGCCAGCAGCCAAGCCCCACAAGTATACTACGAGCAGTACTTC. The chain couples TRBV4-2 to TRBJ2-7, with unresolved D. Germline V gene data show CDR1 as LGHNA and CDR2 as YNFKEQ. The CDR3 has 15 amino acids. Trimming took off 1 base at V and 3 bases at J, with 13 bases between the two ends.

The chain uses TRBV5-1 and TRBJ1-2; TRBD1 matches 7 bases. The CDR3 consists of 15 residues. V gave up 5 bases and J gave up 0 bases; unmatched junction bases: 7. Germline values: CDR1 SGHRS, CDR2 YFSETQ. The chain's CDR3 is CASSPTGWTNYGYTF. The CDR3 DNA is TGCGCCAGCAGTCCGACAGGGTGGACTAACTATGGCTACACCTTC.

The V call is TRBV10-2, the J call TRBJ2-7; TRBD2 is a possible D gene (7 bases). CDR1 WSHSY and CDR2 SAAADI come from the germline V gene. The ends were cut back, 6 bases at V and 2 bases at J, with 11 bases in the middle. This CDR3 has 13 residues. The CDR3 sequence: CASRAGQPYEQYF. The CDR3 bases are TGCGCCAGCAGAGCGGGACAACCCTACGAGCAGTACTTC.

This chain links TRBV7-9 with TRBJ1-5, with 9 nucleotides matching TRBD1. From germline, CDR1 is SEHNR and CDR2 FQNEAQ (reference sequence). J lost 4 bases, V lost 4 bases, and 2 bases had no gene match. The CDR3 is 14 amino acids. The CDR3 DNA follows: TGTGCCAGCAGCTCAGGACAGGGGAATCAGCCCCAGCATTTT. It codes for CASSSGQGNQPQHF.

The chain links TRBV5-1 to TRBJ1-1; TRBD1 agrees at 8 bases. The CDR3 is made up of 14 amino acids. In germline, CDR1 is SGHRS, CDR2 YFSETQ. V shed 4 bases, J shed 5 bases, and the junction held 7 bases outside the gene matches. In DNA form, the CDR3 reads TGCGCCAGCAGCGACAGGACAGGGAGGACTGAAGCTTTCTTT. It specifies CASSDRTGRTEAFF. Using reference TRBV5-1 and TRBJ1-1 for the parts outside the CDR3, the full variable domain is KAGVTQTPRYLIKTRGQQVTLSCSPISGHRSVSWYQQTPGQGLQFLFEYFSETQRNKGNFPGRFSGRQFSNSRSEMNVSTLELGDSALYLCASSDRTGRTEAFFGQGTRLTVV.

This clone was counted once. CDR3 protein: CASSQNRAETQYF. The CDR3 DNA follows: TGTGCCAGCAGCCAAAACCGCGCAGAGACCCAGTACTTC. The genes are TRBV14 and TRBJ2-5; D call uncertain. Germline loops: CDR1 SGHDN, CDR2 FVKESK. V gave up 2 bases and J gave up 4 bases, with 8 bases separating them. There are 13 residues in the CDR3.

The chain links TRBV2 to TRBJ2-7, with 8 bases lining up with TRBD2. The CDR3 runs 12 residues. The germline gives CDR1 SNHLY, CDR2 FYNNEI. V was pared by 8 bases and J by 3 bases, with 3 bases of the junction left unmatched. CDR3 coding DNA: TGTGCCAGCGGCGGGAGGAGCTACGAGCAGTACTTC. Protein sequence: CASGGRSYEQYF.

The chain joins TRBV30 to TRBJ1-1, with D maybe TRBD1 (5 bases). Trimming cost V 2 bases and J 1 base, with 8 bases left between them. This CDR3 has 13 residues. Germline CDR1 is GTSNPN and CDR2 is SVGIG (reference sequence). The CDR3 nucleotides are TGTGCCTGGAGTTTGACAGAGAACACTGAAGCTTTCTTT. Its protein is CAWSLTENTEAFF.

The chain links TRBV30 to TRBJ1-6, with 9 nucleotides matching TRBD1. The CDR3 is made up of 17 amino acids. The J segment lost 7 bases and the V segment lost 3 bases, leaving 13 bases of the junction unmatched. CDR1 is GTSNPN, CDR2 SVGIG, per germline (reference sequence). The CDR3 loop reads CAWRIHRGLDLNSPLHF. The DNA of the CDR3 is TGTGCCTGGAGGATTCACAGGGGGCTCGACTTGAATTCACCCCTCCACTTT.

V usage is TRBV5-1 and J usage is TRBJ1-6, with D perhaps matching TRBD1 (6 bases). The CDR3 is 18 amino acids. With 3 bases removed from V and 3 bases from J, the gap between germline ends came to 19 bases. The germline gives CDR1 SGHRS, CDR2 YFSETQ. The CDR3 is CASSWTPGGLGYNSPLHF. In nucleotides, the CDR3 is TGCGCCAGCAGCTGGACCCCCGGGGGGCTGGGCTATAATTCACCCCTCCACTTT.

The chain employs TRBV9 and TRBJ2-2, with D uncertain. CDR3 length equals 15 residues. Trimming removed 2 bases at V and 5 bases at J, with 13 bases between. CDR1 and CDR2 from the germline V gene are SGDLS and YYNGEE. DNA for the CDR3: TGTGCCAGCAGCGTGTTCCTCAGTCCAACCGGGGAGCTGTTTTTT. Amino acids: CASSVFLSPTGELFF. Based on the CDR3 plus reference TRBV9 and TRBJ2-2, the full variable domain is DSGVTQTPKHLITATGQRVTLRCSPRSGDLSVYWYQQSLDQGLQFLIQYYNGEERAKGNILERFSAQQFPDLHSELNLSSLELGDSALYFCASSVFLSPTGELFFGEGSRLTVL.

Of note for this clone: The identical CDR3 is also encoded by other nucleotide sequences in the sample. CDR3 DNA sequence: TGTGCCAGCAGTGGACAGAATAATTCACCCCTCCACTTT. Amino acid sequence: CASSGQNNSPLHF. The chain carries TRBV2 and TRBJ1-6; TRBD1 is a possible D gene (5 bases). Per germline, CDR1 SNHLY and CDR2 FYNNEI. V gave up 4 bases and J gave up 5 bases, with 6 bases separating them. The CDR3 consists of 13 residues.

V gene TRBV29-1 combines with J gene TRBJ2-1, with 7 positions matching TRBD1. The CDR3 extends over 14 amino acids. From germline, CDR1 is SQVTM and CDR2 ANQGSEA. The J segment lost 3 bases and the V segment lost 1 base, leaving 3 bases of the junction unmatched. CDR3 DNA: TGCAGCGTTGAAGGTGGGACAGACTACAATGAGCAGTTCTTC. It codes for CSVEGGTDYNEQFF.

This clone was recorded only once. The J gene is TRBJ1-5, the V gene TRBV2, with a tentative D call TRBD1 (5 bases). The germline V gene encodes CDR1 SNHLY and CDR2 FYNNEI. V shed 4 bases and J shed 5 bases, with 15 bases lying between them. The CDR3 runs to 15 residues. CDR3 protein: CASSVSQEGDQPQHF. CDR3 sequence (DNA): TGTGCCAGCAGTGTCAGCCAGGAAGGGGATCAGCCCCAGCATTTT.

J is TRBJ1-1 and V is TRBV6-6, with 7 bases identical to TRBD1. CDR1 is MNHNY and CDR2 is SVGAGI in the germline V gene (reference sequence). The CDR3 sequence is 14 residues long. The ends lost 7 bases at V and 1 base at J; junction bases unmatched: 6. The chain's CDR3 is CASTLGQRNTEAFF. CDR3 bases: TGTGCCAGCACTTTGGGACAGCGGAACACTGAAGCTTTCTTT.

The chain couples TRBV11-2 to TRBJ2-7, with TRBD1 matching 10 bases. This CDR3 is built from 15 residues. Germline trimming cut 5 bases from V and 6 bases from J; bases unmatched to any gene: 10. Germline CDR1 SGHAT, CDR2 FQNNGV. The CDR3 region has the DNA TGTGCCAGCAGCCCTATAGACAGGGGGCGAGGCGAGCAGTACTTC. Translating gives CASSPIDRGRGEQYF.

V usage is TRBV18 and J usage is TRBJ2-7; TRBD2 aligns across 8 bases. This CDR3 spans 13 amino acids. In germline, CDR1 is KGHSH, CDR2 LQKENI. Trimming cost V 4 bases and J 2 bases; bases outside gene matches: 1. The CDR3 region is CASSLAGTYEQYF. CDR3 nucleotide sequence: TGTGCCAGCTCACTAGCGGGGACCTACGAGCAGTACTTC.

The chain has TRBV6-1 and TRBJ2-7; D tentatively fits TRBD1 or TRBD2 (5 bases each). This CDR3 spans 13 amino acids. Trimming cost V 3 bases and J 5 bases, with 11 bases left between them. Germline V gene data show CDR1 as MNHNS and CDR2 as SASEGT. The CDR3 region is CASSETGLHEQYF. The CDR3 coding sequence is TGTGCCAGCAGTGAGACGGGGCTACACGAGCAGTACTTC.

The V and J genes are TRBV30 and TRBJ1-5; D might be TRBD1 (5 bases). The CDR3 has 13 amino acids. Germline-derived CDR1 and CDR2 are GTSNPN and SVGIG (reference sequence). Trimming removed 7 bases at V and 11 bases at J, with 21 bases between. In nucleotides, the CDR3 is TGTGCCTCTCCAAACCCCATGGGGGGGTCCCAGCATTTT. Translating it yields CASPNPMGGSQHF.

The rearrangement links TRBV30 to TRBJ1-2; a possible D gene is TRBD1 (6 bases). Germline CDR1 is GTSNPN and CDR2 is SVGIG (reference sequence). The CDR3 is 13 amino acids. Trimming took 3 bases from V and 6 from J, leaving 14 bases between them. The CDR3 here is CAWSRGEEDGYTF. The CDR3 coding sequence is TGTGCCTGGAGCAGGGGAGAGGAGGATGGCTACACCTTC.

The chain is built from TRBV2 and TRBJ2-7; TRBD1 or TRBD2 may be the D gene (6 bases each). V lost 10 bases and J 7 bases, leaving 20 bases between the germline ends. The CDR3 loop spans 13 amino acids. In germline, CDR1 is SNHLY, CDR2 FYNNEI. The CDR3 region is CANAKGGLREQYF. Written as DNA, the CDR3 is TGTGCCAATGCGAAGGGGGGCCTCAGGGAGCAGTACTTC.

The V call is TRBV28, the J call TRBJ1-2; 9 nucleotides agree with TRBD1. This CDR3 region has 15 residues. Germline CDR1 and CDR2: MDHEN and SYDVKM. With 4 bases clipped from V and 6 bases from J, the junction kept 9 bases outside the gene matches. The CDR3 protein is CASSSGGQGNDGYTF. The CDR3 nucleotides are TGTGCCAGCAGTTCCGGCGGACAGGGGAACGATGGCTACACCTTC.

The chain employs TRBV5-1 and TRBJ2-3; 12 bases are shared with TRBD2. The germline V gene has CDR1 SGHRS and CDR2 YFSETQ. The ends lost 2 bases at V and 6 bases at J; junction bases unmatched: 7. The CDR3 totals 16 residues. CDR3 DNA: TGCGCCAGCAGCTTTACTAGCGGGGGGTCCTCGGATACGCAGTATTTT. Amino acids: CASSFTSGGSSDTQYF.

A note on this clone: This sample includes further DNA sequences coding for the same CDR3. V usage is TRBV7-8 and J usage is TRBJ2-5; tentative D call: TRBD1 (5 bases). Trimming stripped 1 base from V and 2 bases from J, with 5 bases between. The CDR3 contains 13 residues. The germline gives CDR1 SGHVS, CDR2 FQNEAQ. In DNA form, the CDR3 reads TGTGCCAGCAGCTTAGGACAGCAAGAGACCCAGTACTTC. Translation: CASSLGQQETQYF.

Only a few counts were recorded for this clone. The rearrangement joins TRBV4-1 to TRBJ1-2; no firm D call. The V and J ends lost 0 bases and 7 bases respectively, with 3 bases between them. CDR1 MGHRA and CDR2 YSYEKL come from the germline V gene. The CDR3 extends over 11 amino acids. In DNA, the CDR3 is TGCGCCAGCAGCCAAGAGAGTGGCTACACCTTC. Translation: CASSQESGYTF.